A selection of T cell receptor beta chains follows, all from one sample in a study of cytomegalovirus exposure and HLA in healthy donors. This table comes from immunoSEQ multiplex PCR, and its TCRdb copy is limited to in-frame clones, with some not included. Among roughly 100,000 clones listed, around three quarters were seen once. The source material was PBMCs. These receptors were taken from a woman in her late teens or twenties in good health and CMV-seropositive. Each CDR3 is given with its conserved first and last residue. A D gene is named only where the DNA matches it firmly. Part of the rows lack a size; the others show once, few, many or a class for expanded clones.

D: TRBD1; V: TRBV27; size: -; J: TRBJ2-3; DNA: TGTGCCAGCAGTTCCACAGGACAGGGTGGAGATACGCAGTATTTT; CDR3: CASSSTGQGGDTQYF
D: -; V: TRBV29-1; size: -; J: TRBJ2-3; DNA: TGCAGCGTTGAACCGTCTGGCAGGGATTATACGCAGTATTTT; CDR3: CSVEPSGRDYTQYF
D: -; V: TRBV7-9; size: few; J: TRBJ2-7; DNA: TGTGCCAGCAAAGGCAGGGGCCACGAGCAGTACTTC; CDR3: CASKGRGHEQYF
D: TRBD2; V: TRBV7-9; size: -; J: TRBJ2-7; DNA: TGTGCCAGCAGCTTTAATTCCGGTTGGGCGGGAGAACGTAGGTACGAGCAGTACTTC; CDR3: CASSFNSGWAGERRYEQYF
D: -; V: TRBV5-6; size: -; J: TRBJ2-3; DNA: TGTGCCAGCAGTTATAGCACAGATACGCAGTATTTT; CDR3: CASSYSTDTQYF
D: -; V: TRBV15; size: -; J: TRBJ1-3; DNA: TGTGCCACCAGCAGAGATTTCAAAGAGGGCAACTCTGGAAACACCATATATTTT; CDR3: CATSRDFKEGNSGNTIYF
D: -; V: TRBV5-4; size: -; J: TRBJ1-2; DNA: TGTGCCAGCAGCATCGGTACAGGAGCCGCGTATGGCTACACCTTC; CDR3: CASSIGTGAAYGYTF
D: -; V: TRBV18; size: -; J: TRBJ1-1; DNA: TGTGCCAGCTCTGGGGGCCAGAACACTGAAGCTTTCTTT; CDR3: CASSGGQNTEAFF
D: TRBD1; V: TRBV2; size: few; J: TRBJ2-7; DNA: TGTGCCAGCAGTGAAGCGGGGGACAGGGGGCTAGGTGAAAACTACGAGCAGTACTTC; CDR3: CASSEAGDRGLGENYEQYF
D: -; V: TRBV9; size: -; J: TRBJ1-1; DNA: TGTGCCAGCAGCGCAATTACAGGGTGGGGGAACACTGAAGCTTTCTTT; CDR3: CASSAITGWGNTEAFF
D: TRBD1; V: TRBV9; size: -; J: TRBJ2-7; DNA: TGTGCCAGCAGCGAGGGGGACAGGGGTGTTTACGAGCAGTACTTC; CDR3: CASSEGDRGVYEQYF
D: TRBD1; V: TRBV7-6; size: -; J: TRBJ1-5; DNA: TGTGCCAGCAGCCCCGGGACAGGTAATCAGCCCCAGCATTTT; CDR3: CASSPGTGNQPQHF
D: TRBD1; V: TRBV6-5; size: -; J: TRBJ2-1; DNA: TGTGCCAGCAGTTACGACAGGGACAATGAGCAGTTCTTC; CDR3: CASSYDRDNEQFF
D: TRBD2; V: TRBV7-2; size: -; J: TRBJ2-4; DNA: TGTGCCAGCAGCTTACAAAGCGGGAGTGGAAACATTCAGTACTTC; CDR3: CASSLQSGSGNIQYF
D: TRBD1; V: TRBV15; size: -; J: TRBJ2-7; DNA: TGTGCCACCAGCACCCTGACAGGGGCCTCCTACGAGCAGTACTTC; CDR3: CATSTLTGASYEQYF
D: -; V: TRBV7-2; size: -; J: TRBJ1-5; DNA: TGTGCCAGCAGCTTGGGACACAATCAGCCCCAGCATTTT; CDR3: CASSLGHNQPQHF
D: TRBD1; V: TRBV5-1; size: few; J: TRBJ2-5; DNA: TGCGCCAGCAGCTTTAGACAGGGGGGACAAGAGACCCAGTACTTC; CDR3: CASSFRQGGQETQYF
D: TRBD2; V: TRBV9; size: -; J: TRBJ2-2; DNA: TGTGCCAGCAGCCCAATAGGGAGTAGCGGGACCGGGGAGCTGTTTTTT; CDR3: CASSPIGSSGTGELFF
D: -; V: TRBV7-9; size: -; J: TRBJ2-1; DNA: TGTGCCAGCAGCTTAAGGACATTGGCTCGCCAAGACTCCTACAATGAGCAGTTCTTC; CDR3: CASSLRTLARQDSYNEQFF
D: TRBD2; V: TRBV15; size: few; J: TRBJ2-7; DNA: TGTGCCACCAGCAGAGACAGGGAGGGGAGTCAGGGCTACTTC; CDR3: CATSRDREGSQGYF
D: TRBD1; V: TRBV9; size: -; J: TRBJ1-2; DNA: TGTGCCAGCAGCGTAGGACCAGGGGGTGACAACTATGGCTACACCTTC; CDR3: CASSVGPGGDNYGYTF
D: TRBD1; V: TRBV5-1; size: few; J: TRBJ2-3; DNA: TGCGCCAGCCTCCCGAGGACAGGGACACCAGATACGCAGTATTTT; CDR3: CASLPRTGTPDTQYF